The 23 T cell receptor beta chains below all came from one sample that was sequenced in a study of metastatic and nonmetastatic thyroid tumors. From the PCR reads, TCRdb re-called clones with MiXCR. Of thousands of clones in the sample, 25% to 30% were seen once. Patients had received no treatment of any kind before thyroid surgery. The sample was tumor tissue. The receptors derive from a male donor with papillary thyroid cancer or a benign thyroid nodule (not recorded which). Some clones in this sample may be carry-over from other donors' samples.

This rearrangement joins TRBV6-2 or TRBV6-3 to TRBJ1-2; D remains unclear. Germline V gene data show CDR1 as MNHEY and CDR2 as SVGEGT. The CDR3 loop spans 13 amino acids. V gave up 1 base and J gave up 6 bases, with 9 bases separating them. CDR3 sequence reads: CASSYWRNNGYTF. DNA of the CDR3: TGTGCCAGCAGTTACTGGCGGAATAATGGCTACACCTTC.

This clone is categorized as large. This chain joins TRBV12-5 and TRBJ2-2; TRBD1 matches at 8 bases. The V gene end was trimmed by 0 bases and the J gene end by 3 bases; junction bases not matched to a gene: 6. This CDR3 spans 17 amino acids. From germline, CDR1 is LGHNT and CDR2 FRNRAP. The CDR3 DNA reads TGTGCTAGTGGTTTGGTACTGGGACAGGAAGACACCGGGGAGCTGTTTTTT. Amino acids: CASGLVLGQEDTGELFF.

This clone is medium-sized within its sample. This chain joins TRBV2 and TRBJ2-1; TRBD2 agrees at 7 bases. Germline CDR1 SNHLY, CDR2 FYNNEI. This CDR3 comprises 13 residues. V gave up 7 bases and J gave up 3 bases; unmatched junction bases: 3. The CDR3 sequence is CASTQRDYNEQFF. CDR3 coding DNA: TGTGCCAGCACCCAGCGGGACTACAATGAGCAGTTCTTC. Filled out from reference TRBV2 and TRBJ2-1, the complete variable domain reads EPEVTQTPSHQVTQMGQEVILRCVPISNHLYFYWYRQILGQKVEFLVSFYNNEISEKSEIFDDQFSVERPDGSNFTLKIRSTKLEDSAMYFCASTQRDYNEQFFGPGTRLTVL.

Within the sample, this clone is medium-sized (0.01 to 0.1%). Other DNA sequences within the sample encode an identical CDR3. The chain couples TRBV20-1 to TRBJ1-2; 7 nucleotides match TRBD1. V trimming: 3 bases; J trimming: 0 bases; junction bases outside the gene matches: 4. Germline CDR1 reads DFQATT; CDR2 reads SNEGSKA (reference sequence). This CDR3 is built from 14 residues. CDR3 amino acids: CSARRDSTNYGYTF. DNA for the CDR3: TGCAGTGCTAGGCGGGACAGCACTAACTATGGCTACACCTTC.

This clone was found many times. This chain's CDR3 is CASSFFGFDGQSYEQYF. CDR3 bases: TGTGCCAGCAGTTTCTTTGGGTTTGATGGACAGTCCTACGAGCAGTACTTC. The chain links TRBV28 to TRBJ2-7; possibly TRBD1 for D (6 bases). Looked up from germline, CDR1 is MDHEN and CDR2 is SYDVKM. V was clipped by 3 bases and J by 1 base, with 19 bases between them. This CDR3 has 17 residues.

In this sample, this clone turned up a few times. The V call is TRBV2, the J call TRBJ1-5; D might be TRBD1 (5 bases). The CDR3 length is 14 residues. The germline CDR1 and CDR2 sequences are SNHLY and FYNNEI. The ends were cut back, 4 bases at V and 7 bases at J, with 14 bases in the middle. The chain's CDR3 is CASSGGQGHQPQHF. The CDR3 DNA follows: TGTGCCAGCAGTGGAGGTCAGGGTCACCAGCCCCAGCATTTT.

This chain links TRBV12-3 or TRBV12-4 with TRBJ1-5, with 8 bases that match TRBD1. With V trimmed by 6 bases and J by 7 bases, 8 bases remained unmatched. CDR3 length equals 14 residues. The chain's CDR3 is CASSPGQGGQPQHF. The CDR3 region has the DNA TGTGCCAGCAGCCCCGGACAGGGAGGGCAGCCCCAGCATTTT.

The chain links TRBV6-5 to TRBJ1-2, with D perhaps matching TRBD1 (6 bases). With 0 bases removed from V and 8 bases from J, the gap between germline ends came to 19 bases. CDR1 and CDR2 (germline): MNHEY, SVGAGI. The length of the CDR3 is 16 residues. The CDR3 loop reads CASSYSMNRDHGGYTF. Here the CDR3 DNA reads TGTGCCAGCAGTTACTCGATGAACAGGGATCATGGGGGCTACACCTTC.

The V call is TRBV29-1, the J call TRBJ2-3; weak D call: TRBD2 (6 bases). The CDR3 has 16 amino acids. Looked up from germline, CDR1 is SQVTM and CDR2 is ANQGSEA. V was clipped by 6 bases and J by 8 bases, with 27 bases between them. The CDR3 DNA follows: TGCAGCGTCCAGAGCCCAGCGGGTGAACAATTGGGTACGCAGTATTTT. The encoded protein is CSVQSPAGEQLGTQYF.

Judged by abundance, this clone is medium-sized. The rearrangement links TRBV5-1 to TRBJ2-7, with 8 nucleotides matching TRBD2. Trimming took 0 bases from V and 0 from J; bases not matched to a gene: 5. The CDR3 runs to 16 residues. Per germline, CDR1 SGHRS and CDR2 YFSETQ. CDR3 coding DNA: TGCGCCAGCAGCTTGGGAGGGCGGGGGGTCTCCTACGAGCAGTACTTC. Protein product: CASSLGGRGVSYEQYF.

The chain recombines TRBV7-9 with TRBJ2-2, with D perhaps TRBD1 or TRBD2 (6 bases each). V dropped 5 bases and J dropped 11 bases, with 21 bases sitting between them. Per germline, CDR1 SEHNR and CDR2 FQNEAQ (reference sequence). This CDR3 is built from 15 residues. In nucleotides, the CDR3 is TGTGCCAGCAGCCCTAGGGGGGCGGGCACCTTAGAGCTGTTTTTT. Amino acids: CASSPRGAGTLELFF.

By its share, this clone is large. This sequence joins TRBV6-1 and TRBJ1-5, with D unclear. The length of the CDR3 is 13 residues. In germline, CDR1 is MNHNS, CDR2 SASEGT. The V end lost 6 bases, the J end lost 3 bases, and 9 bases lay between the germline ends. CDR3 amino acids: CASREKVNQPQHF. CDR3 DNA sequence: TGTGCCAGCAGGGAGAAAGTCAATCAGCCCCAGCATTTT.

The genes are TRBV30 and TRBJ2-1; D is unclear. Germline CDR1 reads GTSNPN; CDR2 reads SVGIG (reference sequence). The germline V and J ends were trimmed by 5 bases and 2 bases, with 4 bases remaining between them. The CDR3 contains 11 residues. The CDR3: CAWSPYNEQFF. CDR3 coding DNA: TGTGCCTGGTCCCCCTACAATGAGCAGTTCTTC. Full variable domain (remainder filled in from reference TRBV30 and TRBJ2-1): SQTIHQWPATLVQPVGSPLSLECTVEGTSNPNLYWYRQAAGRGLQLLFYSVGIGQISSEVPQNLSASRPQDRQFILSSKKLLLSDSGFYLCAWSPYNEQFFGPGTRLTVL.

The rearrangement links TRBV19 to TRBJ1-4, with 8 bases fitting TRBD1. Germline assignment: CDR1 LNHDA and CDR2 SQIVND (reference sequence). CDR3 size: 15 residues. Germline trimming cut 5 bases from V and 6 bases from J; bases unmatched to any gene: 8. The CDR3 protein is CASSLQGAPDEKLFF. The CDR3 DNA follows: TGTGCCAGTAGTCTTCAGGGGGCGCCTGATGAAAAACTGTTTTTT.

This clone was picked up a small number of times. The chain carries TRBV28 and TRBJ1-2; D uncertain. Germline CDR1 reads MDHEN; CDR2 reads SYDVKM. Trimming removed 5 bases from V and 8 bases from J, with 9 bases in between. The CDR3 is 11 amino acids. DNA for the CDR3: TGTGCCAGCAGTGGACTGCGAGGCTACACCTTC. Translating it yields CASSGLRGYTF.

This clone was counted only a few times. The chain combines TRBV30 with TRBJ2-5, with unresolved D. The ends were cut back, 4 bases at V and 5 bases at J, with 8 bases in the middle. Germline V gene sequence: CDR1 GTSNPN, CDR2 SVGIG (reference sequence). This CDR3 comprises 11 residues. The CDR3 here is CAWTPGETQYF. The CDR3 DNA follows: TGTGCCTGGACCCCCGGGGAGACCCAGTACTTC. The full variable domain, with the rest looked up from reference TRBV30 and TRBJ2-5, is SQTIHQWPATLVQPVGSPLSLECTVEGTSNPNLYWYRQAAGRGLQLLFYSVGIGQISSEVPQNLSASRPQDRQFILSSKKLLLSDSGFYLCAWTPGETQYFGPGTRLLVL.

This clone was picked up one time. This rearrangement joins TRBV11-1 to TRBJ2-7; D gene uncertain. Germline CDR1 reads SGHAT; CDR2 reads FQDESV (reference sequence). The CDR3 runs 16 residues. Trimming stripped 1 base from V and 2 bases from J, with 15 bases between. The CDR3 bases are TGTGCCAGCAGCTTAGAGTACAGCCTCCACCCCTACGAGCAGTACTTC. This encodes CASSLEYSLHPYEQYF.

V usage is TRBV10-2 and J usage is TRBJ1-2; tentative D call: TRBD1 (6 bases). This CDR3 has 12 amino acids. The V end was cut by 9 bases, the J end by 3 bases, with 11 bases between. In germline, CDR1 is WSHSY, CDR2 SAAADI. The CDR3 sequence: CASRGVDYGYTF. The CDR3, as DNA: TGCGCCAGTAGGGGGGTAGACTATGGCTACACCTTC.

This clone was counted at least ten times. The V call is TRBV12-3 or TRBV12-4, the J call TRBJ2-7, with TRBD2 matching over 9 bases. The CDR3 runs 14 residues. After removal of 6 bases from V and 4 bases from J, the junction contained 7 bases not matched to a gene. The CDR3 DNA reads as TGTGCCAGCAGGGGTAGCGGGAGCGGGTACGAGCAGTACTTC. Its protein is CASRGSGSGYEQYF.

The gene calls are TRBV6-4 and TRBJ2-2, with D hard to call. The CDR3 is made up of 14 amino acids. Looked up from germline, CDR1 is MRHNA and CDR2 is SNTAGT. V lost 4 bases and J lost 0, with 6 bases in between. This CDR3 reads CASSGTANTGELFF. CDR3 in DNA: TGTGCCAGCAGTGGGACCGCGAACACCGGGGAGCTGTTTTTT.

The V and J genes are TRBV14 and TRBJ2-1, with 11 bases fitting TRBD2. The CDR3 runs 17 residues. V shed 0 bases, J shed 4 bases, and the junction held 5 bases outside the gene matches. CDR1 is SGHDN and CDR2 is FVKESK in the germline V gene. The CDR3 loop is CASSQELAGGAYNEQFF. The CDR3 bases are TGTGCCAGCAGCCAAGAGTTAGCGGGAGGGGCGTACAATGAGCAGTTCTTC. Based on the CDR3 plus reference TRBV14 and TRBJ2-1, the full variable domain is EAGVTQFPSHSVIEKGQTVTLRCDPISGHDNLYWYRRVMGKEIKFLLHFVKESKQDESGMPNNRFLAERTGGTYSTLKVQPAELEDSGVYFCASSQELAGGAYNEQFFGPGTRLTVL.

This clone was detected many times. The chain recombines TRBV29-1 with TRBJ1-1; no definite D call. This CDR3 has 13 amino acids. Trimming removed 1 base at V and 2 bases at J, with 8 bases between. The germline V gene has CDR1 SQVTM and CDR2 ANQGSEA. This CDR3 reads CSVEAHPNTEAFF. The CDR3 nucleotides read TGCAGCGTTGAAGCCCATCCCAACACTGAAGCTTTCTTT. The full variable domain, completed using reference TRBV29-1 and TRBJ1-1, is SAVISQKPSRDICQRGTSLTIQCQVDSQVTMMFWYRQQPGQSLTLIATANQGSEATYESGFVIDKFPISRPNLTFSTLTVSNMSPEDSSIYLCSVEAHPNTEAFFGQGTRLTVV.

The rearrangement joins TRBV30 to TRBJ1-3, with no clear D. This CDR3 comprises 13 residues. Looked up from germline, CDR1 is GTSNPN and CDR2 is SVGIG (reference sequence). The ends were cut back, 2 bases at V and 2 bases at J, with 7 bases in the middle. DNA for the CDR3: TGTGCCTGGAGTTTGGAGCCTGGAAACACCATATATTTT. It specifies CAWSLEPGNTIYF.